Listed below are T cell receptor beta chains from one sample, sequenced in a study of blood T cell repertoires in COVID-19. Clones were read by immunoSEQ multiplex PCR, and TCRdb kept only the in-frame ones, dropping some. The repertoire consists of about 90,000 clones, with 80% occurring once and the leading ten covering about 9.4%. The sequencing input was peripheral blood. Source of these receptors: a woman between 70 and 85 years old with acute or convalescent COVID-19. Each CDR3 is given with its conserved first and last residue. A D gene is named only where the DNA matches it firmly. Not every row has a clone size; where given, it reads once, few, many or a size class.

CASRRQGQGSPLHF | TGTGCCAGCCGGCGACAGGGCCAAGGTTCACCCCTCCACTTT | TRBV2 | few | TRBD1 | TRBJ1-6 | 14
CASSLGTSGRTHEQYF | TGTGCCAGCAGCTTAGGGACTAGCGGGAGAACCCACGAGCAGTACTTC | TRBV7-9 | . | TRBD2 | TRBJ2-7 | 16
CAWSSGGGYNEQFF | TGTGCCTGGAGTAGCGGGGGGGGCTACAATGAGCAGTTCTTC | TRBV30 | . | TRBD2 | TRBJ2-1 | 14
CASSLSWTGGRSYEQYF | TGTGCCAGCAGTTTATCTTGGACAGGGGGCCGGTCCTACGAGCAGTACTTC | TRBV27 | . | TRBD1 | TRBJ2-7 | 17
CAWSVRAPGGAGDTQYF | TGTGCCTGGAGTGTACGGGCGCCGGGGGGCGCGGGAGATACGCAGTATTTT | TRBV30 | . | . | TRBJ2-3 | 17
CASSDWETQYF | TGTGCCAGTAGCGACTGGGAGACCCAGTACTTC | TRBV19 | . | . | TRBJ2-5 | 11
CASSRSGTSPYNEQFF | TGTGCCAGCAGCCGATCCGGGACTAGCCCTTACAATGAGCAGTTCTTC | TRBV14 | few | TRBD2 | TRBJ2-1 | 16
CASTQIAGGYNEQFF | TGTGCCAGCACCCAAATAGCGGGGGGATACAATGAGCAGTTCTTC | TRBV28 | . | TRBD2 | TRBJ2-1 | 15
CASSDRVGANQPQHF | TGTGCCAGCAGCGACAGGGTCGGGGCTAATCAGCCCCAGCATTTT | TRBV7-2 | . | TRBD1 | TRBJ1-5 | 15
CASKPLAGKHEQYF | TGTGCCAGCAAGCCGCTAGCGGGAAAACACGAGCAGTACTTC | TRBV6-5 | . | TRBD2 | TRBJ2-7 | 14
CASSQDPAGGYEQYF | TGTGCCAGCAGCCAAGATCCAGCGGGAGGTTACGAGCAGTACTTC | TRBV4-2 | . | TRBD2 | TRBJ2-7 | 15
CASSLDRGQGYGYTF | TGTGCCAGCAGCCTCGACAGGGGGCAAGGCTATGGCTACACCTTC | TRBV27 | . | TRBD1 | TRBJ1-2 | 15
CASSIRTSGSQEQYF | TGTGCCAGTAGTATCCGGACTAGCGGGAGCCAGGAGCAGTACTTC | TRBV19 | few | TRBD2 | TRBJ2-7 | 15
CASRPSSGRAHTGELFF | TGTGCCAGCAGGCCTAGTAGCGGGAGGGCCCACACCGGGGAGCTGTTTTTT | TRBV11-2 | once | TRBD2 | TRBJ2-2 | 17
CASSLSLQQGYTGELFF | TGTGCCAGCAGCTTGTCCTTGCAACAGGGTTACACCGGGGAGCTGTTTTTT | TRBV5-4 | few | . | TRBJ2-2 | 17
CASSFVTGSNQPQHF | TGTGCCAGCAGTTTCGTGACAGGGTCCAATCAGCCCCAGCATTTT | TRBV28 | . | TRBD1 | TRBJ1-5 | 15
CASSAQAGGYNEQFF | TGTGCCAGCAGTGCCCAAGCGGGAGGCTACAATGAGCAGTTCTTC | TRBV27 | . | TRBD2 | TRBJ2-1 | 15
CASSYSGTSYNEQFF | TGTGCCAGCAGTTACTCAGGGACTTCCTACAATGAGCAGTTCTTC | TRBV6-5 | . | . | TRBJ2-1 | 15
CASSRDFMSPTDTQYF | TGTGCCAGCAGTCGGGACTTTATGAGCCCCACAGATACGCAGTATTTT | TRBV27 | . | . | TRBJ2-3 | 16
CASSPQGETQYF | TGTGCCAGCTCACCACAGGGGGAGACCCAGTACTTC | TRBV18 | . | . | TRBJ2-5 | 12
CASSALGGRSQSYTDTQYF | TGTGCCAGTAGCGCACTTGGCGGGAGGTCCCAATCGTACACAGATACGCAGTATTTT | TRBV19 | few | TRBD2 | TRBJ2-3 | 19
CASSNQGLSTDTQYF | TGTGCCAGTAGTAACCAGGGTCTGTCCACAGATACGCAGTATTTT | TRBV19 | . | . | TRBJ2-3 | 15
CAISESRRTATNEKLFF | TGTGCCATCAGTGAGTCTCGACGGACTGCAACTAATGAAAAACTGTTTTTT | TRBV10-3 | . | . | TRBJ1-4 | 17
CASSSGLAGGPFSNEQFF | TGCGCCAGCAGCTCCGGACTAGCGGGAGGGCCGTTTAGCAATGAGCAGTTCTTC | TRBV5-1 | few | TRBD2 | TRBJ2-1 | 18
CASSYPTSGYSYNEQFF | TGCGCCAGCAGCTACCCGACTAGCGGCTACTCCTACAATGAGCAGTTCTTC | TRBV5-1 | . | TRBD2 | TRBJ2-1 | 17
CASSHGGGWGNQPQHF | TGTGCCAGTAGCCACGGGGGGGGATGGGGCAATCAGCCCCAGCATTTT | TRBV19 | . | . | TRBJ1-5 | 16
CASSFPGAPGPNQPQHF | TGTGCCAGCAGTTTCCCCGGAGCCCCCGGCCCGAATCAGCCCCAGCATTTT | TRBV28 | few | . | TRBJ1-5 | 17
CASSQDWGGAGELFF | TGTGCCAGCAGCCAAGATTGGGGGGGTGCCGGGGAGCTGTTTTTT | TRBV14 | . | TRBD2 | TRBJ2-2 | 15
CASNQYTSGWNEQFF | TGTGCCAGCAACCAATATACTAGCGGGTGGAATGAGCAGTTCTTC | TRBV6-6 | . | TRBD2 | TRBJ2-1 | 15
CASSQDGAGGSEKLFF | TGCGCCAGCAGCCAAGACGGGGCAGGGGGCTCCGAAAAACTGTTTTTT | TRBV4-1 | . | TRBD1 | TRBJ1-4 | 16
CASSPSTGTDLGEQFF | TGCGCCAGCAGCCCATCAACCGGGACAGATCTAGGGGAGCAGTTCTTC | TRBV5-1 | . | TRBD1 | TRBJ2-1 | 16
CASSPPPTGGNTGELFF | TGTGCCAGCAGCCCACCACCGACAGGGGGCAACACCGGGGAGCTGTTTTTT | TRBV7-8 | . | TRBD1 | TRBJ2-2 | 17
CASSLQTGTGTVQYF | TGCGCCAGCAGCCTGCAAACCGGGACAGGGACGGTGCAGTACTTC | TRBV5-1 | . | TRBD1 | TRBJ2-7 | 15
CASGTGFPLSPLHF | TGTGCCAGCGGGACAGGGTTCCCCCTTTCACCCCTCCACTTT | TRBV9 | once | TRBD1 | TRBJ1-6 | 14
CASSYTGTGGRTGELFF | TGTGCCAGCAGCTACACCGGGACAGGGGGCCGCACCGGGGAGCTGTTTTTT | TRBV7-3 | once | TRBD1 | TRBJ2-2 | 17
CASSERQGWLGTF | TGTGCCAGCAGCGAAAGACAGGGGTGGTTAGGCACCTTC | TRBV21-1 | . | . | TRBJ1-2 | 13
CASSEAVGTGQSYEQYF | TGTGCCAGCAGTGAAGCGGTTGGGACAGGGCAATCCTACGAGCAGTACTTC | TRBV6-1 | . | TRBD1 | TRBJ2-7 | 17
CASSQQGNTEAFF | TGTGCCAGCAGCCAACAGGGCAACACTGAAGCTTTCTTT | TRBV14 | . | . | TRBJ1-1 | 13
CASSARGNTGELFF | TGTGCCAGCTCAGCCAGGGGAAACACCGGGGAGCTGTTTTTT | TRBV18 | . | . | TRBJ2-2 | 14
CASSAVLGLQVGFTEAFF | TGTGCCAGCAGTGCAGTATTGGGGCTACAGGTGGGATTCACTGAAGCTTTCTTT | TRBV6-1 | . | . | TRBJ1-1 | 18
CASSLRVMNTEAFF | TGTGCCAGCAGCCTCAGGGTCATGAACACTGAAGCTTTCTTT | TRBV3-1/TRBV3-2 | . | . | TRBJ1-1 | 14
CASSPQQGLQPQHF | TGTGCCAGCTCACCACAACAGGGCCTCCAGCCCCAGCATTTT | TRBV18 | . | . | TRBJ1-5 | 14
CASTRSGGMAGELFF | TGTGCCAGCACCCGATCGGGGGGTATGGCCGGGGAGCTGTTTTTT | TRBV28 | . | TRBD2 | TRBJ2-2 | 15
CASSLSQRSYNEQFF | TGTGCCAGCAGCCTAAGCCAACGCTCCTACAATGAGCAGTTCTTC | TRBV9 | . | . | TRBJ2-1 | 15
CASSEQGWGEQYF | TGTGCCAGCAGCGAACAGGGGTGGGGGGAGCAGTACTTC | TRBV7-2 | . | TRBD1 | TRBJ2-7 | 13
CASSASLQGAFSTDTQYF | TGTGCCAGCAGTGCCTCTCTACAGGGGGCCTTTAGCACAGATACGCAGTATTTT | TRBV25-1 | . | TRBD1 | TRBJ2-3 | 18
CASSLVGADSGNTIYF | TGTGCCAGCAGCTTGGTTGGGGCGGACTCTGGAAACACCATATATTTT | TRBV5-6 | . | . | TRBJ1-3 | 16
CASSQELEQYYGYTF | TGTGCCAGCAGCCAAGAACTAGAACAGTACTATGGCTACACCTTC | TRBV3-1/TRBV3-2 | . | . | TRBJ1-2 | 15
CASSIRGTDQPQHF | TGTGCCAGTAGTATTAGGGGGACCGATCAGCCCCAGCATTTT | TRBV19 | few | . | TRBJ1-5 | 14
CASKTGDGTQYF | TGTGCCAGCAAAACAGGGGATGGGACCCAGTACTTC | TRBV6-7 | . | TRBD1 | TRBJ2-5 | 12
CSVVDGANTQYF | TGCAGCGTCGTGGATGGGGCCAATACGCAGTATTTT | TRBV29-1 | once | . | TRBJ2-3 | 12
CASSKPGLAGGGTGELFF | TGTGCCAGCAGCAAGCCGGGACTAGCGGGAGGGGGCACCGGGGAGCTGTTTTTT | TRBV7-2 | few | TRBD2 | TRBJ2-2 | 18
CASSKSGGTDTQYF | TGTGCCAGCAGTAAATCCGGGGGCACAGATACGCAGTATTTT | TRBV6-5 | . | . | TRBJ2-3 | 14